What follows are 22 T cell receptor beta chains derived from one specimen sequenced in a study of T cells in Graves' hyperthyroidism and ophthalmopathy. Regions amplified from RNA transcripts were the TCR beta CDR3 regions. In the first-round RT-PCR of the TCR CDR3, the HTBI primer set was used. TCRdb called the multiplex PCR reads again in MiXCR, with one record for every CDR3 protein. The table has hundreds of thousands of distinct CDR3 sequences, about 19% seen once. Sequencing input: blood. The origin of the receptors is a woman between 45 and 60 years old with Graves' hyperthyroidism that later progressed to Graves' ophthalmopathy.

The V gene is TRBV20-1, the J gene TRBJ2-5; no clear D. V lost 6 bases to trimming and J lost 5 bases, with 19 bases between them. Germline CDR1 DFQATT, CDR2 SNEGSKA (reference sequence). There are 14 residues in the CDR3. CDR3 in amino acids: CSALRPDLGETQYF. CDR3 nucleotide sequence: TGCAGTGCCCTCAGACCCGACCTGGGGGAGACCCAGTACTTC.

This clonotype was seen repeatedly, ten times or more. This chain connects TRBV20-1 to TRBJ1-1; TRBD1 matches 7 bases. The germline gives CDR1 DFQATT, CDR2 SNEGSKA (reference sequence). After removal of 6 bases from V and 3 bases from J, the junction contained 7 bases not matched to a gene. CDR3 length: 13 residues. In DNA, the CDR3 is TGCAGTGCGCGGACAGGAGATTACACTGAAGCTTTCTTT. Amino acids: CSARTGDYTEAFF.

This chain joins TRBV12-3 or TRBV12-4 and TRBJ1-1; D call uncertain. V was trimmed by 7 bases and J by 2 bases, leaving 11 bases between them. The CDR3 is 13 residues long. The CDR3 region is CASIQPPNTEAFF. CDR3 in DNA: TGTGCCAGCATACAGCCCCCTAACACTGAAGCTTTCTTT.

This clonotype was observed a handful of times. CDR3 region: CASSSTQGANTGELFF. DNA of the CDR3: TGCGCCAGCAGCTCCACCCAGGGGGCGAACACCGGGGAGCTGTTTTTT. The chain couples TRBV5-1 to TRBJ2-2; TRBD1 matches 7 bases. V shed 3 bases, J shed 0 bases, and the junction held 5 bases outside the gene matches. Germline V lookup: CDR1 SGHRS, CDR2 YFSETQ. The CDR3 extends over 16 amino acids. The whole variable domain, filled in from reference TRBV5-1 and TRBJ2-2, reads KAGVTQTPRYLIKTRGQQVTLSCSPISGHRSVSWYQQTPGQGLQFLFEYFSETQRNKGNFPGRFSGRQFSNSRSEMNVSTLELGDSALYLCASSSTQGANTGELFFGEGSRLTVL.

V gene TRBV6-2 or TRBV6-3 combines with J gene TRBJ2-5; no clear D gene. Deletions cut 8 bases from V and 1 base from J, with 14 bases between. This CDR3 has 14 amino acids. The germline V gene has CDR1 MNHEY and CDR2 SVGEGT. CDR3 sequence (DNA): TGTGCCAGCGATGGATCAGACGTCCAAGAGACCCAGTACTTC. Its translation: CASDGSDVQETQYF.

This clonotype was seen just once. The rearrangement links TRBV5-5 to TRBJ1-1; 9 bases align to TRBD1. Germline trimming cut 4 bases from V and 8 bases from J; bases unmatched to any gene: 6. Germline loops: CDR1 SGHKS, CDR2 YYEKEE (reference sequence). This CDR3 is built from 13 residues. CDR3 residues: CASSEQGQGEAFF. The CDR3 coding sequence is TGTGCCAGCAGCGAACAGGGACAGGGCGAAGCTTTCTTT.

The chain combines TRBV18 with TRBJ1-1; 7 positions match TRBD1. The length of the CDR3 is 19 residues. CDR1 and CDR2 (germline): KGHSH, LQKENI. Germline trimming cut 2 bases from V and 7 bases from J; bases unmatched to any gene: 22. The CDR3 protein is CASSPFDVRRQGKRGEAFF. CDR3 nucleotides: TGTGCCAGCTCACCATTTGATGTAAGGAGACAGGGCAAGAGGGGTGAAGCTTTCTTT.

This clonotype came up many times. The chain combines TRBV20-1 with TRBJ2-5, with 8 positions matching TRBD2. J gave up 5 bases and V 8 bases, and 16 bases lay outside the gene matches. The CDR3 is 15 residues long. Germline CDR1 and CDR2: DFQATT and SNEGSKA (reference sequence). In DNA, the CDR3 is TGCAGTCCTTCCCCTTCCGGGGGGGCCGGTGAGACCCAGTACTTC. It translates to CSPSPSGGAGETQYF.

Only a few counts were recorded for this clonotype. The DNA of the CDR3 is TGTGCCAGCAGTTACTCTCTAGTTGCCTGGGGCTATGGCTACACCTTC. Its protein is CASSYSLVAWGYGYTF. The chain links TRBV6-6 to TRBJ1-2, with D unresolved. The CDR3 consists of 16 residues. Looked up from germline, CDR1 is MNHNY and CDR2 is SVGAGI (reference sequence). Trimming pared 0 bases from V and 4 bases from J, leaving 15 bases between.

V and J are TRBV5-4 and TRBJ2-7; D is possibly TRBD1 or TRBD2 (5 bases each). Germline CDR1 SGHNT, CDR2 YYREEE (reference sequence). The CDR3 spans 14 residues. The germline V and J ends were trimmed by 3 bases and 3 bases, with 13 bases remaining between them. This CDR3 is CASSSSGTYYEQYF. The DNA for the CDR3 is TGTGCCAGCAGCTCTTCAGGGACCTACTACGAGCAGTACTTC.

This clonotype was counted many times. The chain couples TRBV6-1 to TRBJ2-5, with a possible D match to TRBD2 (6 bases). CDR3 length: 14 residues. Germline V CDR1 and CDR2: MNHNS, SASEGT. The V end was cut by 6 bases, the J end by 1 base, with 12 bases between. The CDR3 sequence: CASRRPGSQETQYF. CDR3 nucleotides: TGTGCCAGCAGAAGACCCGGGAGCCAAGAGACCCAGTACTTC.

This chain uses TRBV11-2 with TRBJ1-1; tentative D call: TRBD1 (5 bases). The V end was cut by 1 base, the J end by 2 bases, with 17 bases between. The CDR3 is made up of 17 amino acids. Germline V gene lookup returns CDR1 SGHAT and CDR2 FQNNGV. As DNA, the CDR3 is TGTGCCAGCAGCTTAGGCCCCCCAGACAGTTTAAACACTGAAGCTTTCTTT. As protein: CASSLGPPDSLNTEAFF.

There are a few counts of this clonotype. The V and J genes are TRBV7-9 and TRBJ2-2, with 9 bases aligning to TRBD1. This CDR3 spans 16 amino acids. The V gene's germline CDR1 is SEHNR and CDR2 FQNEAQ (reference sequence). J was trimmed by 3 bases and V by 5 bases; bases with no gene match: 7. The CDR3, as DNA: TGTGCCAGCAGCCCACGGACAGGGGAAGACACCGGGGAGCTGTTTTTT. It specifies CASSPRTGEDTGELFF.

There are a few counts of this clonotype. V is TRBV3-1 and J is TRBJ1-3, with a weak D call TRBD1 (5 bases). The CDR3 sequence is 16 residues long. Trimming shortened V by 8 bases and J by 2 bases, and 19 bases separated the two germline ends. Germline V gene data show CDR1 as LGHDT and CDR2 as YNNKEL (reference sequence). The CDR3: CASPKGQGKPGNTIYF. The CDR3, as DNA: TGTGCCAGCCCTAAGGGGCAGGGCAAGCCTGGAAACACCATATATTTT.

This clonotype has at least ten counts. This chain connects TRBV30 to TRBJ1-5; possibly TRBD1 for D (6 bases). Germline V lookup: CDR1 GTSNPN, CDR2 SVGIG (reference sequence). The ends were cut back, 1 base at V and 4 bases at J, with 11 bases in the middle. The CDR3 consists of 14 residues. CDR3 residues: CAWSAGVGNQPQHF. The CDR3 nucleotides are TGTGCCTGGAGTGCAGGGGTAGGGAATCAGCCCCAGCATTTT. The variable domain in full, completed from reference TRBV30 and TRBJ1-5, reads SQTIHQWPATLVQPVGSPLSLECTVEGTSNPNLYWYRQAAGRGLQLLFYSVGIGQISSEVPQNLSASRPQDRQFILSSKKLLLSDSGFYLCAWSAGVGNQPQHFGDGTRLSIL.

This clonotype was observed many times. CDR3 sequence: CASSLSRLPWDEQFF. CDR3 in DNA: TGTGCCAGCAGCCTTTCCCGCCTGCCCTGGGATGAGCAGTTCTTC. This chain connects TRBV3-1 to TRBJ2-1; D uncertain. The CDR3 consists of 15 residues. CDR1 and CDR2 from the germline V gene are LGHDT and YNNKEL (reference sequence). V gave up 4 bases and J gave up 8 bases, with 18 bases separating them.

The sample holds many counts of this clonotype. V and J are TRBV27 and TRBJ1-2, with 8 bases identical to TRBD1. V gave up 5 bases and J gave up 4 bases; unmatched junction bases: 6. In germline, CDR1 is MNHEY, CDR2 SMNVEV (reference sequence). The CDR3 is 14 residues long. The CDR3 reads CASSPQGAAYGYTF. The DNA for the CDR3 is TGTGCCAGCAGTCCTCAGGGGGCCGCCTATGGCTACACCTTC.

The rearrangement uses TRBV2 and TRBJ1-5; D gene uncertain. The CDR3 has 15 residues. The ends were cut back, 6 bases at V and 3 bases at J, with 15 bases in the middle. Germline assignment: CDR1 SNHLY and CDR2 FYNNEI. The CDR3 coding sequence is TGTGCCAGCAGCGCGGACGCGGGAACCAATCAGCCCCAGCATTTT. This codes for CASSADAGTNQPQHF.

The sample holds a few counts of this clonotype. The final CDR3 position lacks the conserved phenylalanine or tryptophan, pointing to a likely read error. The CDR3 reads CASSLTRGRGQPQHI. The CDR3, as DNA: TGTGCCAGCAGTTTGACCAGGGGCCGGGGGCAGCCCCAGCATATT. This chain joins TRBV12-3 or TRBV12-4 and TRBJ1-5; D perhaps matches TRBD1 (6 bases). Trimming shortened V by 3 bases and J by 7 bases, and 16 bases separated the two germline ends. The CDR3 totals 15 residues.

This clonotype appeared many times. V and J are TRBV11-2 and TRBJ2-3; D assignment may be TRBD1 or TRBD2 (5 bases each). Trimming shortened V by 4 bases and J by 0 bases, and 5 bases separated the two germline ends. The CDR3 spans 13 residues. Germline V gene lookup returns CDR1 SGHAT and CDR2 FQNNGV. Written as DNA, the CDR3 is TGTGCCAGCAGCTGGGACAGCACAGATACGCAGTATTTT. It encodes CASSWDSTDTQYF.

The chain combines TRBV27 with TRBJ2-3; D assignment may be TRBD1 or TRBD2 (5 bases each). The CDR3 spans 15 residues. Trimming shortened V by 5 bases and J by 4 bases, and 16 bases separated the two germline ends. Germline loops: CDR1 MNHEY, CDR2 SMNVEV (reference sequence). CDR3 in DNA: TGTGCCAGCAGTGCCAAGTGGGGGTCGGCAGATACGCAGTATTTT. Residues: CASSAKWGSADTQYF.

This clonotype was seen at least ten times. J is TRBJ1-4 and V is TRBV30, with 9 nucleotides matching TRBD1. CDR3 size: 13 residues. Trimming cost V 8 bases and J 12 bases; bases outside gene matches: 13. The germline CDR1 and CDR2 sequences are GTSNPN and SVGIG (reference sequence). The CDR3 nucleotides are TGTGCCGGGACTCGACAGGGGGACATGGAACTGTTTTTT. Its translation: CAGTRQGDMELFF. The variable domain in full, completed from reference TRBV30 and TRBJ1-4, reads SQTIHQWPATLVQPVGSPLSLECTVEGTSNPNLYWYRQAAGRGLQLLFYSVGIGQISSEVPQNLSASRPQDRQFILSSKKLLLSDSGFYLCAGTRQGDMELFFGSGTQLSVL.